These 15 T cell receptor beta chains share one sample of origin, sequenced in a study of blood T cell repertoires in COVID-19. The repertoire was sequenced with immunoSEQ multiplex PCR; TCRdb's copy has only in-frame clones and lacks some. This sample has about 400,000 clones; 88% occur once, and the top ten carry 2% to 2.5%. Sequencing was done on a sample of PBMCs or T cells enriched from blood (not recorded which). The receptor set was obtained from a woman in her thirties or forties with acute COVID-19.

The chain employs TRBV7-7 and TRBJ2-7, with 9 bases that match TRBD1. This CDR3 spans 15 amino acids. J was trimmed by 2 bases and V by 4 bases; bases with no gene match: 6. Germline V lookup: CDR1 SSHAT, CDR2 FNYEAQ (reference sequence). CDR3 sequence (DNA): TGTGCCAGCAGCTCCGGACAGGGGAGGACCTACGAGCAGTACTTC. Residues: CASSSGQGRTYEQYF.

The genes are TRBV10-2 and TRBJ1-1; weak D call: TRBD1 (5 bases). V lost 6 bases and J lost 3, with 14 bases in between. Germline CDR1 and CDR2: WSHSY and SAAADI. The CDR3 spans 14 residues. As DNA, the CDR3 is TGCGCCAGCAGGCCCGAGGGAGGGGACACTGAAGCTTTCTTT. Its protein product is CASRPEGGDTEAFF.

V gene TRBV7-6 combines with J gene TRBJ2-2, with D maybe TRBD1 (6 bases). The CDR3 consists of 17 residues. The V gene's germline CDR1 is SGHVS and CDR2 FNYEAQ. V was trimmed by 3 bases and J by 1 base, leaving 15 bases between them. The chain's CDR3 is CASSFGTHALNTGELFF. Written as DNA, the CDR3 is TGTGCCAGCAGCTTTGGGACACATGCTTTGAACACCGGGGAGCTGTTTTTT.

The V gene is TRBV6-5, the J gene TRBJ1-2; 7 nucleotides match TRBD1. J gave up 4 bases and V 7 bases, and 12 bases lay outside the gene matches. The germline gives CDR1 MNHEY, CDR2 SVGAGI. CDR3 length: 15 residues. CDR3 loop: CASNVDRAAVYGYTF. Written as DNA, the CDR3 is TGTGCCAGCAACGTTGACAGGGCAGCGGTCTATGGCTACACCTTC.

DNA for the CDR3: TGTGCCAGTAGTATTCGGGGGGGAAGCACAGATACGCAGTATTTT. It translates to CASSIRGGSTDTQYF. The chain recombines TRBV19 with TRBJ2-3, with 8 bases fitting TRBD2. V was clipped by 3 bases and J by 0 bases; unmatched bases: 2. Germline V gene data show CDR1 as LNHDA and CDR2 as SQIVND (reference sequence). The CDR3 consists of 15 residues.

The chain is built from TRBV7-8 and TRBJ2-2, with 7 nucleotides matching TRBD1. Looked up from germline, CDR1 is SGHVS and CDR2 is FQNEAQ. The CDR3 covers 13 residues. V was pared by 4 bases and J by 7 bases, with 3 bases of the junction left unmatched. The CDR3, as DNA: TGTGCCAGCAGCTCCACAGGGGACGGGGAGCTGTTTTTT. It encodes CASSSTGDGELFF.

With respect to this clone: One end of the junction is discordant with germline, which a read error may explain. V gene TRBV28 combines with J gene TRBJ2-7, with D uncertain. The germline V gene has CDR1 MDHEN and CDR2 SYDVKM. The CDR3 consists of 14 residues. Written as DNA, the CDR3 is TGTGCCAACAGTGCCCCTGAGGCTGGCTACGAGCAGTACTTC. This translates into CANSAPEAGYEQYF.

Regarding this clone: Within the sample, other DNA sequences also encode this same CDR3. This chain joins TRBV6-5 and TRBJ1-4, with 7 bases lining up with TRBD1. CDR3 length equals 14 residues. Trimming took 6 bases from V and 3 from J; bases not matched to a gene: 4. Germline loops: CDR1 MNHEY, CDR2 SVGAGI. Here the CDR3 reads CASRRDSSNEKLFF. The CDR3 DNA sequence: TGTGCCAGCAGGAGGGACAGCTCTAATGAAAAACTGTTTTTT.

The CDR3: CASSSNWLAGVPPYEQYF. The CDR3, as DNA: TGTGCCAGCAGCAGTAATTGGCTAGCGGGGGTTCCCCCCTACGAGCAGTACTTC. This chain links TRBV21-1 with TRBJ2-7; TRBD2 is taken as the D call from the table, unchecked against the DNA. TRBV21-1 is a documented pseudogene. The CDR3 length is 18 residues.

CDR3 in amino acids: CASSQVGRDSGNTIYF. Here the CDR3 DNA reads TGTGCCAGCAGCCAAGTTGGTCGGGACTCTGGAAACACCATATATTTT. The V call is TRBV3-1 (or the pseudogene TRBV3-2), the J call TRBJ1-3, with D unresolved. V gave up 1 base and J gave up 0 bases, with 10 bases separating them. This CDR3 contains 16 residues. Germline V gene sequence: CDR1 LGHDT, CDR2 YNNKEL (reference sequence).

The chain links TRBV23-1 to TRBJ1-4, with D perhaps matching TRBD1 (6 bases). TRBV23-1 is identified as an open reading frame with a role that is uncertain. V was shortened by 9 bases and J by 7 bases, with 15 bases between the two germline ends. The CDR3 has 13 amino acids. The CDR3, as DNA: TGCGCCAGGACTCAGGGGCTGAGTGAAAAACTGTTTTTT. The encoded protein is CARTQGLSEKLFF.

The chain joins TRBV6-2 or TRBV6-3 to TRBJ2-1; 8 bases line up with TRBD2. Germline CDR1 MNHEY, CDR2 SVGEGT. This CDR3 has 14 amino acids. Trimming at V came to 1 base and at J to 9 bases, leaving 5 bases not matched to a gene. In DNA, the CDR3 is TGTGCCAGCAGTTACTTCGGGGGGGCTGGTGAGCAGTTCTTC. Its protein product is CASSYFGGAGEQFF.

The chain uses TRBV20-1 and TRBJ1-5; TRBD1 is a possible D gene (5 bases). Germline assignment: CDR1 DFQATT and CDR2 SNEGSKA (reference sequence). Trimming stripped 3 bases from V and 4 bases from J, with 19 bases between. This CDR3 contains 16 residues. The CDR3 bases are TGCAGTGCTAGTTTTGCAGGCTCTGGGGCTAATCAGCCCCAGCATTTT. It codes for CSASFAGSGANQPQHF.

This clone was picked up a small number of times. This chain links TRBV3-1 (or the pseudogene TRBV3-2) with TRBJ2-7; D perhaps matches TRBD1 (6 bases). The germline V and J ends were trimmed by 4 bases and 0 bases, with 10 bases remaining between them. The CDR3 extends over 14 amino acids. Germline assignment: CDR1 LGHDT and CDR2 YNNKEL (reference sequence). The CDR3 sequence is CASSREGGSYEQYF. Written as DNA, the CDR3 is TGTGCCAGCAGCCGGGAAGGGGGCTCCTACGAGCAGTACTTC.

The CDR3 coding sequence is TGTGCCAGCAGCCGACAGGGGGCGGGTGAGCAGTTCTTC. This translates into CASSRQGAGEQFF. The V call is TRBV6-6, the J call TRBJ2-1; 10 positions agree with TRBD1. The CDR3 covers 13 residues. The germline V gene has CDR1 MNHNY and CDR2 SVGAGI (reference sequence). The J segment lost 9 bases and the V segment lost 6 bases, leaving 5 bases of the junction unmatched.